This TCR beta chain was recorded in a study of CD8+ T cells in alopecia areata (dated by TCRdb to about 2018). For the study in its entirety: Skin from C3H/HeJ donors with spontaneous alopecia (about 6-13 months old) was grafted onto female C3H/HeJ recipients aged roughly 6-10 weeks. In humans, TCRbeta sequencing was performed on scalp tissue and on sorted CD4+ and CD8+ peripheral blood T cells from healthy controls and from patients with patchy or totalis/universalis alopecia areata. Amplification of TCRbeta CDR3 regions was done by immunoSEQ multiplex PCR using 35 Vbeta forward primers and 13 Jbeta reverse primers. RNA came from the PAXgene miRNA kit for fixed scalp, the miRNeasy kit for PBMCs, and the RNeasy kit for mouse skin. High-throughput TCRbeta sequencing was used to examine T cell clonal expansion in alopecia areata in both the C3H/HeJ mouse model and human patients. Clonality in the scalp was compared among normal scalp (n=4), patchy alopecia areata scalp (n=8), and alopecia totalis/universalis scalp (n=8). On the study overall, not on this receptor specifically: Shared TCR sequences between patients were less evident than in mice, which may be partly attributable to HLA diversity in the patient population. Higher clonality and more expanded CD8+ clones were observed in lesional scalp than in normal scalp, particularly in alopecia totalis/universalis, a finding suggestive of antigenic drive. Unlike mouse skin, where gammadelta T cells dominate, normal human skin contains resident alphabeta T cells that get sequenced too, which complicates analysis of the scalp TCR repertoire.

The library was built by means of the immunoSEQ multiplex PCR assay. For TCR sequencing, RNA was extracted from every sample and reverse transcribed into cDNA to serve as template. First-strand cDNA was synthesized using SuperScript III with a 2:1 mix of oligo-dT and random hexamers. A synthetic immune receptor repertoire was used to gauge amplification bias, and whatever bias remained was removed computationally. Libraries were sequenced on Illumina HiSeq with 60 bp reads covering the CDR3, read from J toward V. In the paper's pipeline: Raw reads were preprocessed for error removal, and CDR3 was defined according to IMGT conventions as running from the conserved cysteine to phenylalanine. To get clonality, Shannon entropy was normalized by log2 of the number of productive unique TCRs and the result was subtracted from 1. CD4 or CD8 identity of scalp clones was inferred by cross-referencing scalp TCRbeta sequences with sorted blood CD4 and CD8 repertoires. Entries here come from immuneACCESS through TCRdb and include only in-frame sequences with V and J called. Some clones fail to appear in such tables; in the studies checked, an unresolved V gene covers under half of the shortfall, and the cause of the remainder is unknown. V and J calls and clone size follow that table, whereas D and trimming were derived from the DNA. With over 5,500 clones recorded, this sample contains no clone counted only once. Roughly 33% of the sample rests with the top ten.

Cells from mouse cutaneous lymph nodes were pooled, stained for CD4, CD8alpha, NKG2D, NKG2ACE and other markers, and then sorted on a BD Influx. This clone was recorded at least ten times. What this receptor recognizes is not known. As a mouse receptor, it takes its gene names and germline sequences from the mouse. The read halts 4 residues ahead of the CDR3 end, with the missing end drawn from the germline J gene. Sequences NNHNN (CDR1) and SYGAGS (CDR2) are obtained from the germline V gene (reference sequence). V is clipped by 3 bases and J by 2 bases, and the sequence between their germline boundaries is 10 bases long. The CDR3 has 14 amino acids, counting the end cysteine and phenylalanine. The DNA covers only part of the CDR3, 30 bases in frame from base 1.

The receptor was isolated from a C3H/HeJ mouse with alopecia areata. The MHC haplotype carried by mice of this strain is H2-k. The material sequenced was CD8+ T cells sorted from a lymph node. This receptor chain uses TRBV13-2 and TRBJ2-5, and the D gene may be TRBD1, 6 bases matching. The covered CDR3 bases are TGTGCCAGCGGTGCCCGGACAGTCCAAGAC. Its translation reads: CASGARTVQD. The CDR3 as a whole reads CASGARTVQDTQYF.